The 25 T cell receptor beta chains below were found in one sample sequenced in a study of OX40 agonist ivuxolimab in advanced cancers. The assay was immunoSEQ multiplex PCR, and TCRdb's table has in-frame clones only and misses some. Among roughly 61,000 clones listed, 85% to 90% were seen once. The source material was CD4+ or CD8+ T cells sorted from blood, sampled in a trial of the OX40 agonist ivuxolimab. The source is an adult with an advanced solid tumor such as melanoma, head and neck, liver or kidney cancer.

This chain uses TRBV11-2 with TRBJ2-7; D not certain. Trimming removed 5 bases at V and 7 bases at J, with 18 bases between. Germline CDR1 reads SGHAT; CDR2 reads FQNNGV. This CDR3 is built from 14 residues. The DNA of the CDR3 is TGTGCCAGCAGCCAAGATAAGGGATCTGGTGAGCAGTACTTC. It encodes CASSQDKGSGEQYF.

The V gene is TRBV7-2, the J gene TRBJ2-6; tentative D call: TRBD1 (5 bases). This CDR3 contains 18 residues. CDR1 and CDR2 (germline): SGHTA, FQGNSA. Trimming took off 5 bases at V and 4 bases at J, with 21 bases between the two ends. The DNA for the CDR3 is TGTGCCAGCAGCCCACAGGTACCCACCTCTGTGGGGGCCAACGTCCTGACTTTC. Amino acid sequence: CASSPQVPTSVGANVLTF.

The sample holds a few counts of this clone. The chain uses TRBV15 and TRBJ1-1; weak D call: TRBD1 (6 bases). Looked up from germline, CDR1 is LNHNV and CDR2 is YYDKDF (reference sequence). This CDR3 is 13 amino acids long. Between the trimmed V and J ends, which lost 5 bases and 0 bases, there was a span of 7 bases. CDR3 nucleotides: TGTGCCACCAGCGGACAGATGAACACTGAAGCTTTCTTT. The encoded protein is CATSGQMNTEAFF.

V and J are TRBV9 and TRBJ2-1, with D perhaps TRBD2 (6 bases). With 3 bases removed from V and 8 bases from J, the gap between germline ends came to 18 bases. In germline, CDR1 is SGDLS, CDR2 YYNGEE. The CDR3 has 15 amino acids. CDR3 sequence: CASSDPSGGLYEQFF. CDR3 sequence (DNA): TGTGCCAGCAGCGATCCCTCTGGGGGACTCTATGAGCAGTTCTTC.

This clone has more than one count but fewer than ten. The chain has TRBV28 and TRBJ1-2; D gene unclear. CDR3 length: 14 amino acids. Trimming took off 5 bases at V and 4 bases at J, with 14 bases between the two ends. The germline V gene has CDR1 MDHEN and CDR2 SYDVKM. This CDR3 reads CASSRALRSYGYTF. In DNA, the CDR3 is TGTGCCAGCAGTAGGGCACTACGATCCTATGGCTACACCTTC.

CDR3 protein: CASSRWTGKETQYF. The CDR3 DNA reads as TGTGCCAGCAGCAGATGGACAGGGAAAGAGACCCAGTACTTC. V gene TRBV6-6 combines with J gene TRBJ2-5; 8 nucleotides agree with TRBD1. Trimming took 6 bases from V and 3 from J; bases not matched to a gene: 6. The CDR3 is 14 amino acids. In germline, CDR1 is MNHNY, CDR2 SVGAGI (reference sequence).

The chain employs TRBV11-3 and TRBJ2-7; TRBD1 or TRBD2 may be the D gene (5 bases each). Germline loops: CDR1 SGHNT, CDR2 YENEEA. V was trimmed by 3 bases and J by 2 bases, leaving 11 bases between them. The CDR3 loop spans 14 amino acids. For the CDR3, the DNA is TGTGCCAGCAGCTTGGGGACGGGGCCCTACGAGCAGTACTTC. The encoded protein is CASSLGTGPYEQYF.

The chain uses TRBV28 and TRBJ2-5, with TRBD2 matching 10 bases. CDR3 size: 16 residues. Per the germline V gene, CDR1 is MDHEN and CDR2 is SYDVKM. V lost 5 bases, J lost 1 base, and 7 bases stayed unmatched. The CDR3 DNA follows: TGTGCCAGCAGTCGGGGTGGACTAGCGGCCCAAGAGACCCAGTACTTC. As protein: CASSRGGLAAQETQYF. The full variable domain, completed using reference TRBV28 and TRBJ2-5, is DVKVTQSSRYLVKRTGEKVFLECVQDMDHENMFWYRQDPGLGLRLIYFSYDVKMKEKGDIPEGYSVSREKKERFSLILESASTNQTSMYLCASSRGGLAAQETQYFGPGTRLLVL.

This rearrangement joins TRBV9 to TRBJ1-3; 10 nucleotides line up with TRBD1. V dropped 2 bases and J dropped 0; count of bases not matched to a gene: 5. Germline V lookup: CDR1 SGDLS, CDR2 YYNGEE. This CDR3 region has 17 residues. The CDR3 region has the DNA TGTGCCAGCAGCGTGGGGACAGGGGCAGGCTCTGGAAACACCATATATTTT. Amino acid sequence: CASSVGTGAGSGNTIYF.

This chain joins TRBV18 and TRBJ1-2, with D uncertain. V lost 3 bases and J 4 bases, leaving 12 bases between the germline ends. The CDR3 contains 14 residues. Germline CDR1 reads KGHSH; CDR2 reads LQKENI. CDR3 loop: CASSPYDIGYGYTF. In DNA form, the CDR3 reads TGTGCCAGCTCACCCTATGATATCGGCTATGGCTACACCTTC. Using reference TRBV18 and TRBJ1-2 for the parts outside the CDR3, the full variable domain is NAGVMQNPRHLVRRRGQEARLRCSPMKGHSHVYWYRQLPEEGLKFMVYLQKENIIDESGMPKERFSAEFPKEGPSILRIQQVVRGDSAAYFCASSPYDIGYGYTFGSGTRLTVV.

DNA of the CDR3: TGTGCCAGCAGTGACGACAGGGGGTGGGAGACCCAGTACTTC. Protein product: CASSDDRGWETQYF. The chain carries TRBV27 and TRBJ2-5, with 9 bases identical to TRBD1. V lost 5 bases to trimming and J lost 5 bases; unmatched junction nucleotides: 6. The germline CDR1 and CDR2 sequences are MNHEY and SMNVEV (reference sequence). The CDR3 loop spans 14 amino acids.

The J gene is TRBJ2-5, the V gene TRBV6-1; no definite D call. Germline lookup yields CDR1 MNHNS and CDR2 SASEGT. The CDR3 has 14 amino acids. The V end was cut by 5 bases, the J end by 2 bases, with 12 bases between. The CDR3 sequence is CASSPRWAQETQYF. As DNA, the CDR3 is TGTGCCAGCAGTCCCAGATGGGCTCAAGAGACCCAGTACTTC.

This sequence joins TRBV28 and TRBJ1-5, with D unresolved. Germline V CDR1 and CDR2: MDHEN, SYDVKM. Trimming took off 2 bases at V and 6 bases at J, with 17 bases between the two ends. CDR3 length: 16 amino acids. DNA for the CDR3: TGTGCCAGCAGTTTAACTGGAATCGGTCCGCGTCAGCCCCAGCATTTT. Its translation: CASSLTGIGPRQPQHF.

For the CDR3, the DNA is TGTGCCAGCAGTCCTGAAAAAAGAACTAGCACAGATACGCAGTATTTT. This encodes CASSPEKRTSTDTQYF. V is TRBV11-2 and J is TRBJ2-3; D remains ambiguous. The CDR3 extends over 16 amino acids. Trimming stripped 6 bases from V and 0 bases from J, with 16 bases between. CDR1 and CDR2 from the germline V gene are SGHAT and FQNNGV.

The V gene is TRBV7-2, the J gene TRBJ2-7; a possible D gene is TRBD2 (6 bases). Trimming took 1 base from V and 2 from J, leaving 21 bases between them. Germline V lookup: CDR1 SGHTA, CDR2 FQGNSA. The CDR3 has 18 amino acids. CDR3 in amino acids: CASSLEYRGGTATYEQYF. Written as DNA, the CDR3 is TGTGCCAGCAGCTTAGAGTATCGTGGCGGGACGGCCACCTACGAGCAGTACTTC.

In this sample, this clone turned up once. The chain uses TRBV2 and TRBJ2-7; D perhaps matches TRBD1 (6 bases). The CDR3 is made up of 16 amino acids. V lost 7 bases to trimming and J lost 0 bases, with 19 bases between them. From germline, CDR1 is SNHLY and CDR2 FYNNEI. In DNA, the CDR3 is TGTGCCAGCACCATAAACCCGGGACACTTCTCCTACGAGCAGTACTTC. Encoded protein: CASTINPGHFSYEQYF.

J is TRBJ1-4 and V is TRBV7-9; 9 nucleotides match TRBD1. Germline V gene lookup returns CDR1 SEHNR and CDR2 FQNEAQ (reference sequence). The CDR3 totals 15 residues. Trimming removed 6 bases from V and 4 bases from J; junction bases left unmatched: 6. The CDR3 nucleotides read TGTGCCAGCAGTGGACAGGGGCGAGGTAATGAAAAACTGTTTTTT. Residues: CASSGQGRGNEKLFF.

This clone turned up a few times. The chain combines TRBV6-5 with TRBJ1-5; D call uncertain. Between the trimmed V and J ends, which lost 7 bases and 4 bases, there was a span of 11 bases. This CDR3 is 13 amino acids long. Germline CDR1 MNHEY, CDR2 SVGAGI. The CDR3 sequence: CASTLDGNQPQHF. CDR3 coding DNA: TGTGCCAGCACCCTAGATGGGAATCAGCCCCAGCATTTT.

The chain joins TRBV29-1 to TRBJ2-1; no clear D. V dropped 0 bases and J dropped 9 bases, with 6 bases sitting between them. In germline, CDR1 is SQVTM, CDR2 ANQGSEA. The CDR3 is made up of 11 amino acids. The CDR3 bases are TGCAGCGTTGAAGACCCTCCTGAGCAGTTCTTC. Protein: CSVEDPPEQFF.

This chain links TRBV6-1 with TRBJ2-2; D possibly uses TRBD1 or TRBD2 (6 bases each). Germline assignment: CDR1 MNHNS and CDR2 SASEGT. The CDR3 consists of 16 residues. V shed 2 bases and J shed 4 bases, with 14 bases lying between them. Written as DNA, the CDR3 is TGTGCCAGCAGTGAACTGGAGGGGGTGGCCACCGGGGAGCTGTTTTTT. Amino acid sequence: CASSELEGVATGELFF.

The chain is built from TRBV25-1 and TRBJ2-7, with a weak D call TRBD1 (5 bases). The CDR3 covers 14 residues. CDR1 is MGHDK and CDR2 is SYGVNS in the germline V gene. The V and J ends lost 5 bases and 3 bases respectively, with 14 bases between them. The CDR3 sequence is CASSPRTQIYEQYF. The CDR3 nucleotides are TGTGCCAGCAGTCCCCGGACACAAATCTACGAGCAGTACTTC.

CDR3 nucleotide sequence: TGTGCCAGTAGTCCCTTAGGGACCATCGGGTCTGGGGCCAACGTCCTGACTTTC. It specifies CASSPLGTIGSGANVLTF. This chain joins TRBV19 and TRBJ2-6, with D perhaps being TRBD1 or TRBD2 (5 bases each). V lost 5 bases to trimming and J lost 1 base, with 18 bases between them. The CDR3 runs 18 residues. The germline V gene has CDR1 LNHDA and CDR2 SQIVND (reference sequence).

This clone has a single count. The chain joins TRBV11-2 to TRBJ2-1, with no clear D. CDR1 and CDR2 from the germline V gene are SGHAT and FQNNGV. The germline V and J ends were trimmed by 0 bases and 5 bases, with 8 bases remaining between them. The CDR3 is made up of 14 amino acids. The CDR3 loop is CASSLERTDNEQFF. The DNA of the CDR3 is TGTGCCAGCAGCTTAGAACGAACGGACAATGAGCAGTTCTTC.

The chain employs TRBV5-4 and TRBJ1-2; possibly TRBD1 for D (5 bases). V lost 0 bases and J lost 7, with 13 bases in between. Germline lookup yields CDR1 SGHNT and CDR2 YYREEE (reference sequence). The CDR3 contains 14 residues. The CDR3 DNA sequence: TGTGCCAGCAGCTTGGCCGTGGGGGAGACTGGCTACACCTTC. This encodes CASSLAVGETGYTF.

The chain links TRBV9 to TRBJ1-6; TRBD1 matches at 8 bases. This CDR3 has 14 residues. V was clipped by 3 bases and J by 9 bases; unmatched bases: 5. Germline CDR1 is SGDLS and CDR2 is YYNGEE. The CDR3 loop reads CASSAGTGFSPLHF. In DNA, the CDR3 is TGTGCCAGCAGCGCTGGGACAGGCTTTTCACCCCTCCACTTT.